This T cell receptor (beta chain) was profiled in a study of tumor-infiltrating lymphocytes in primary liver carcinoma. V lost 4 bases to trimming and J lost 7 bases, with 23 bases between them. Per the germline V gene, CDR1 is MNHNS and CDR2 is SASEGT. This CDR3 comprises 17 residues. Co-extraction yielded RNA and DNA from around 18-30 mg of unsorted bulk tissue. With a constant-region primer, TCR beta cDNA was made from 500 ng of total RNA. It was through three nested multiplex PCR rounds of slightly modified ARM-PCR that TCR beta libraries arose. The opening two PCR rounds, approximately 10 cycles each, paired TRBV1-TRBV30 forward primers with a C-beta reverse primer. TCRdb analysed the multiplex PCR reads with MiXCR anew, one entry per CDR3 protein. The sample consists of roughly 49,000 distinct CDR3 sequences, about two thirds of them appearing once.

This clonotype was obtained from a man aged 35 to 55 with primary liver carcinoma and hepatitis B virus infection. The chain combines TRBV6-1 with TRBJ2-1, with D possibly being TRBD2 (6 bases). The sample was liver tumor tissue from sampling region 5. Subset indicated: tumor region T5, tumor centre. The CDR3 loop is CASSGGSWTGEVNEQFF. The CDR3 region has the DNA TGTGCCAGCAGTGGGGGATCGTGGACGGGAGAGGTGAATGAGCAGTTCTTC.